These T cell receptor beta chains were read from a single sample in a study of blood T cells in healthy people across ages. MiXCR, run by TCRdb on the 5' RACE reads, gives a single entry per CDR3 protein. The table includes about 780,000 distinct CDR3 sequences, around half detected once. The sample was blood. Receptors were obtained from an older man in good health. The CDR3 runs from the conserved cysteine through the conserved F or W. The D gene is left open where the match is weak. Clone sizes are given selectively: once, few, many, or a class where the clone is expanded.

v_gene: TRBV11-2
d_gene: TRBD2
j_gene: TRBJ2-1
abundance: NA
CDR3nt: TGTGCCAGCAGCTTAGGAAGCGGTCGGGGTATCTTGACTAGCGGGAGTATTTACAATGAGCAGTTCTTC
CDR3aa: CASSLGSGRGILTSGSIYNEQFF

v_gene: TRBV3-1
d_gene: TRBD1
j_gene: TRBJ2-7
abundance: once
CDR3nt: TGTGCCAGCAGCCGGGACAGGGCCGGAGTTTACGAGCAGTACTTC
CDR3aa: CASSRDRAGVYEQYF

v_gene: TRBV28
d_gene: TRBD2
j_gene: TRBJ2-1
abundance: NA
CDR3nt: TGTGCCAGCAGTTTACTAGCGGGTAGGGGCAATGAGCAGTTCTTC
CDR3aa: CASSLLAGRGNEQFF

v_gene: TRBV27
d_gene: NA
j_gene: TRBJ1-2
abundance: NA
CDR3nt: TGTGCCAGCAGCCCCCAGAGGGTTTCTGGCTACACCTTC
CDR3aa: CASSPQRVSGYTF

v_gene: TRBV4-2
d_gene: TRBD2
j_gene: TRBJ2-2
abundance: NA
CDR3nt: TGTGCCAGCAGCCTCCGGGCTAGCGGGAGGGGAGCCGGGGAGCTGTTTTTT
CDR3aa: CASSLRASGRGAGELFF

v_gene: TRBV7-2
d_gene: NA
j_gene: TRBJ2-5
abundance: NA
CDR3nt: TGTGCCAGCAGCTTAGCGCTCGGCGGGGGCCTCCAAGAGACCCAGTACTTC
CDR3aa: CASSLALGGGLQETQYF

v_gene: TRBV7-9
d_gene: TRBD2
j_gene: TRBJ2-5
abundance: NA
CDR3nt: TGTGCCAGCAGCTTACACCGGACTAGCGGGAGTGGAGAGACCCAGTACTTC
CDR3aa: CASSLHRTSGSGETQYF

v_gene: TRBV4-1
d_gene: NA
j_gene: TRBJ2-7
abundance: few
CDR3nt: TGCGCCAGCAGCCAAGGATACGGCAGGGACTACGAGCAGTACTTC
CDR3aa: CASSQGYGRDYEQYF

v_gene: TRBV28
d_gene: NA
j_gene: TRBJ2-3
abundance: NA
CDR3nt: TGTGCCAGCAGTTTTAGCCAGCCCTACACAGATACGCAGTATTTT
CDR3aa: CASSFSQPYTDTQYF

v_gene: TRBV7-3
d_gene: NA
j_gene: TRBJ1-1
abundance: few
CDR3nt: TGTGCCAGCAGCTTCTCCCGGGGGCGTCGGGATGAAGCTTTCTTT
CDR3aa: CASSFSRGRRDEAFF

v_gene: TRBV20-1
d_gene: TRBD2
j_gene: TRBJ2-3
abundance: NA
CDR3nt: TGCAGTGCTCCTGAGGGCGGGGGGAACACAGATACGCAGTATTTT
CDR3aa: CSAPEGGGNTDTQYF

v_gene: TRBV6-6
d_gene: TRBD2
j_gene: TRBJ2-7
abundance: NA
CDR3nt: TGTGCCAGCAGTACAGCGGGAGGCGCCTACGAGCAGTACTTC
CDR3aa: CASSTAGGAYEQYF

v_gene: TRBV28
d_gene: NA
j_gene: TRBJ2-3
abundance: few
CDR3nt: TGTGCCAGCAGTTATCCGGGGGCGCGAACAGATACGCAGTATTTT
CDR3aa: CASSYPGARTDTQYF

v_gene: TRBV25-1
d_gene: NA
j_gene: TRBJ2-5
abundance: NA
CDR3nt: TGTGCCAGCAGTGAATCGGCAGGGGCAGAGACCCAGTACTTC
CDR3aa: CASSESAGAETQYF

v_gene: TRBV6-5
d_gene: NA
j_gene: TRBJ2-1
abundance: NA
CDR3nt: TGCGCCAGCAGCCCGGGACGGGGCGCCTACAATGAGCAGTTCTTC
CDR3aa: CASSPGRGAYNEQFF

v_gene: TRBV2
d_gene: NA
j_gene: TRBJ2-7
abundance: many
CDR3nt: TGTGCCAGCAGTGGACAGTCTTACGAGCAGTACTTC
CDR3aa: CASSGQSYEQYF

v_gene: TRBV7-3
d_gene: NA
j_gene: TRBJ2-5
abundance: many
CDR3nt: TGTGCCAGCAGCTTAAATGGCGGGCAAGAGACCCAGTACTTC
CDR3aa: CASSLNGGQETQYF

v_gene: TRBV4-3
d_gene: NA
j_gene: TRBJ1-4
abundance: once
CDR3nt: TGCGCCAGCAGCACCCGGACAGCCCCGGCTGAAAAACTGTTTTTT
CDR3aa: CASSTRTAPAEKLFF

v_gene: TRBV12-3/TRBV12-4
d_gene: NA
j_gene: TRBJ2-3
abundance: once
CDR3nt: TGTGCCAGCAGTATGGGACGAGCGAGCACAGATACGCAGTATTTT
CDR3aa: CASSMGRASTDTQYF

v_gene: TRBV18
d_gene: TRBD2
j_gene: TRBJ2-1
abundance: once
CDR3nt: TGTGCCAGCTCACCACCTTTTGGCGGGAGATACAATGAGCAGTTCTTC
CDR3aa: CASSPPFGGRYNEQFF

v_gene: TRBV6-5
d_gene: TRBD2
j_gene: TRBJ2-2
abundance: NA
CDR3nt: TGTGCCAGCAGTTACTCGTGGGTCGCGACACTCGTGACTAGCGAAACCGGGGAGCTGTTTTTT
CDR3aa: CASSYSWVATLVTSETGELFF

v_gene: TRBV5-1
d_gene: NA
j_gene: TRBJ2-1
abundance: many
CDR3nt: TGCGCCAGCAGCGTAGACAGGTACTACAATGAGCAGTTCTTC
CDR3aa: CASSVDRYYNEQFF

v_gene: TRBV11-2
d_gene: NA
j_gene: TRBJ2-2
abundance: NA
CDR3nt: TGTGCCAGCAGCTTAGACGGGTCGAACACCGGGGAGCTGTTTTTT
CDR3aa: CASSLDGSNTGELFF

v_gene: TRBV24-1
d_gene: NA
j_gene: TRBJ2-6
abundance: few
CDR3nt: TGTGCCACCAGTGATGGGGCCAACGTCCTGACTTTC
CDR3aa: CATSDGANVLTF

v_gene: TRBV12-3/TRBV12-4
d_gene: NA
j_gene: TRBJ2-3
abundance: NA
CDR3nt: TGTGCCAGCAGCCAACAAGCGAGCACAGATACGCAGTATTTT
CDR3aa: CASSQQASTDTQYF

v_gene: TRBV20-1
d_gene: NA
j_gene: TRBJ2-7
abundance: NA
CDR3nt: TGCAGTGCTAGATCATTCGGGTACGAGCAGTACTTC
CDR3aa: CSARSFGYEQYF

v_gene: TRBV12-3/TRBV12-4
d_gene: TRBD2
j_gene: TRBJ2-1
abundance: few
CDR3nt: TGTGCCAGCAGTCGCGTTCTAGCGGGAGCCAATGAGCAGTTCTTC
CDR3aa: CASSRVLAGANEQFF

v_gene: TRBV18
d_gene: NA
j_gene: TRBJ2-7
abundance: NA
CDR3nt: TGTGCCAGCTCACGTGGGACACCCGTAATGGACGAGCAGTACTTC
CDR3aa: CASSRGTPVMDEQYF

v_gene: TRBV20-1
d_gene: NA
j_gene: TRBJ2-1
abundance: NA
CDR3nt: TGCAGTGCTAGATCCACTAATGACAATGAGCAGTTCTTC
CDR3aa: CSARSTNDNEQFF

v_gene: TRBV9
d_gene: NA
j_gene: TRBJ2-7
abundance: few
CDR3nt: TGTGCCAGCAGCGTATTTGGAGGGGAGCAGGTCCGCGAGCAGTACTTC
CDR3aa: CASSVFGGEQVREQYF